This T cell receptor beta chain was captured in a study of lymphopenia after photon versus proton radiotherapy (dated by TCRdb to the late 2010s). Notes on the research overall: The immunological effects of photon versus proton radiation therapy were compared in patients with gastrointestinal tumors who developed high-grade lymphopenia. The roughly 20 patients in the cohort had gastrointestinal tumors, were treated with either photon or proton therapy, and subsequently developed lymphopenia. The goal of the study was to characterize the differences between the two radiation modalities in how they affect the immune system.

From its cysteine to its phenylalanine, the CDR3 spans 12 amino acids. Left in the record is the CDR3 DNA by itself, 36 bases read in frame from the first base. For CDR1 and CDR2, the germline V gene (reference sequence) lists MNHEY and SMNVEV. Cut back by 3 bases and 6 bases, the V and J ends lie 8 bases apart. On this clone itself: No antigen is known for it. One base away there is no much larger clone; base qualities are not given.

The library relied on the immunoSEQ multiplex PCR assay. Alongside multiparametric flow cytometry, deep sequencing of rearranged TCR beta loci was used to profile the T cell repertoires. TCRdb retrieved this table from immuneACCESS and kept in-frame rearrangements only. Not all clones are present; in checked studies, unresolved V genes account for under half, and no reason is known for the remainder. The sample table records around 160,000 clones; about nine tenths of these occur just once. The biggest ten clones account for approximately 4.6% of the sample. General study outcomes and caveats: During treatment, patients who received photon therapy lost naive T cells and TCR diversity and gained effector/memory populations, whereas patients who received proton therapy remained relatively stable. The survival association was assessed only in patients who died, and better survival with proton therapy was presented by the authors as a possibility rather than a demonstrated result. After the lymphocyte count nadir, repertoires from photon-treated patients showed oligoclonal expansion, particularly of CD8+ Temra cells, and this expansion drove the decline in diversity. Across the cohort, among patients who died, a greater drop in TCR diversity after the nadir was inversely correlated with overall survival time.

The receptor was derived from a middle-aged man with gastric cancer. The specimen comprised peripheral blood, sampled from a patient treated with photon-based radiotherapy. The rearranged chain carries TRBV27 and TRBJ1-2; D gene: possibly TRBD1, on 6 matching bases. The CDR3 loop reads CASSFAGDGYTF. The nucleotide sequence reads TGTGCCAGCAGTTTCGCAGGGGATGGCTACACCTTC.